The next 21 T cell receptor beta chains were all read from a single sample in a study of Tregs in tolerant kidney transplant recipients. Produced via immunoSEQ multiplex PCR; TCRdb's table is partial and in-frame only. Of about 77,000 clones in the sample, less than 98% were seen once. This sample comprised CD4+ T cells from blood, obtained before the transplant. Receptors originate from a human donor who received a combined kidney and bone marrow transplant.

This clone was counted a single time. V gene TRBV27 combines with J gene TRBJ2-3, with 8 bases identical to TRBD1. Trimming removed 6 bases from V and 4 bases from J; junction bases left unmatched: 9. The germline V gene has CDR1 MNHEY and CDR2 SMNVEV (reference sequence). This CDR3 contains 15 residues. The CDR3 DNA reads as TGTGCCAGCAGCCCCGGGACAGGTAACCCAGATACGCAGTATTTT. It codes for CASSPGTGNPDTQYF.

The chain recombines TRBV30 with TRBJ1-4; D is ambiguous. The length of the CDR3 is 13 residues. From germline, CDR1 is GTSNPN and CDR2 SVGIG (reference sequence). The germline V and J ends were trimmed by 2 bases and 7 bases, with 11 bases remaining between them. CDR3 region: CAWSPSAVEKLFF. CDR3 nucleotides: TGTGCCTGGAGTCCTTCGGCGGTTGAAAAACTGTTTTTT.

The chain uses TRBV7-3 and TRBJ1-1, with 7 bases matching TRBD1. The CDR3 spans 14 residues. Per germline, CDR1 SGHTA and CDR2 FQGTGA. J was trimmed by 4 bases and V by 4 bases; bases with no gene match: 6. CDR3 residues: CASSWAGGSTEAFF. The CDR3 region has the DNA TGTGCCAGCAGCTGGGCAGGGGGTAGCACTGAAGCTTTCTTT.

The chain carries TRBV21-1 and TRBJ2-1; TRBD2 was called by the table and not checked on the DNA. TRBV21-1 is labeled a pseudogene. The CDR3 contains 17 residues. The CDR3 DNA reads TGTGCCAGCAGCAAGGGATCGGGGGACGCCACAGGCAATGAGCAGTTCTTC. This encodes CASSKGSGDATGNEQFF.

The chain is built from TRBV18 and TRBJ1-3; 7 bases are a match to TRBD1. After removal of 2 bases from V and 4 bases from J, the junction contained 8 bases not matched to a gene. The CDR3 totals 16 residues. Per the germline V gene, CDR1 is KGHSH and CDR2 is LQKENI. The CDR3 is CASSPTPTGHGNTIYF. The CDR3, as DNA: TGTGCCAGCTCACCAACTCCGACAGGGCACGGAAACACCATATATTTT.

The V and J genes are TRBV18 and TRBJ1-4; the D is unclear. CDR1 KGHSH and CDR2 LQKENI come from the germline V gene. The CDR3 is 16 residues long. Trimming cost V 0 bases and J 3 bases, with 11 bases left between them. The CDR3 loop reads CASSPPRGRANEKLFF. In nucleotides, the CDR3 is TGTGCCAGCTCACCACCTAGAGGGAGAGCTAATGAAAAACTGTTTTTT.

The rearrangement links TRBV5-1 to TRBJ2-3; D is undetermined. This CDR3 is 14 amino acids long. The germline gives CDR1 SGHRS, CDR2 YFSETQ. V shed 0 bases and J shed 0 bases, with 5 bases lying between them. CDR3 protein: CASSLETSTDTQYF. The DNA of the CDR3 is TGCGCCAGCAGCTTGGAGACTAGCACAGATACGCAGTATTTT.

The chain uses TRBV29-1 and TRBJ1-5; 8 nucleotides align to TRBD1. Germline V gene sequence: CDR1 SQVTM, CDR2 ANQGSEA. The V and J ends lost 4 bases and 4 bases, in that order; junction bases with no gene match: 3. This CDR3 region has 13 residues. The CDR3 reads CSVGQGFNQPQHF. The CDR3 DNA is TGCAGCGTTGGACAGGGGTTTAATCAGCCCCAGCATTTT. The full variable domain, rest sourced from reference TRBV29-1 and TRBJ1-5, is SAVISQKPSRDICQRGTSLTIQCQVDSQVTMMFWYRQQPGQSLTLIATANQGSEATYESGFVIDKFPISRPNLTFSTLTVSNMSPEDSSIYLCSVGQGFNQPQHFGDGTRLSIL.

V gene TRBV10-3 combines with J gene TRBJ2-7, with D unclear. The V gene's germline CDR1 is ENHRY and CDR2 SYGVKD. The CDR3 covers 14 residues. The V end was cut by 5 bases, the J end by 3 bases, with 14 bases between. As DNA, the CDR3 is TGTGCCATCAGTTCTGATCAACTGGTCTACGAGCAGTACTTC. Translating it yields CAISSDQLVYEQYF.

This chain connects TRBV7-9 to TRBJ1-6; a weak D match, TRBD1 (5 bases). With 1 base removed from V and 9 bases from J, the gap between germline ends came to 13 bases. Germline CDR1 is SEHNR and CDR2 is FQNEAQ (reference sequence). CDR3 length: 15 amino acids. DNA for the CDR3: TGTGCCAGCAGCTTAGGGGGCTATATCGGTTCACCCCTCCACTTT. This sequence encodes CASSLGGYIGSPLHF.

This chain joins TRBV28 and TRBJ2-3, with 8 nucleotides matching TRBD1. CDR1 and CDR2 from the germline V gene are MDHEN and SYDVKM. The CDR3 covers 15 residues. V lost 2 bases to trimming and J lost 3 bases; unmatched junction nucleotides: 4. CDR3: CASSLVTGVTDTQYF. The CDR3 DNA reads as TGTGCCAGCAGTTTAGTGACAGGGGTGACAGATACGCAGTATTTT. The full variable domain, its missing parts supplied by reference TRBV28 and TRBJ2-3, is DVKVTQSSRYLVKRTGEKVFLECVQDMDHENMFWYRQDPGLGLRLIYFSYDVKMKEKGDIPEGYSVSREKKERFSLILESASTNQTSMYLCASSLVTGVTDTQYFGPGTRLTVL.

V usage is TRBV11-3 and J usage is TRBJ1-2; TRBD1 matches at 8 bases. Unmatched junction bases numbered 9, after V lost 5 bases and J lost 4 bases. Germline assignment: CDR1 SGHNT and CDR2 YENEEA. The CDR3 contains 15 residues. In DNA, the CDR3 is TGTGCCAGCAGCCCGACGGACAGGGAGCTCTATGGCTACACCTTC. Amino acid sequence: CASSPTDRELYGYTF. The full variable domain, rest sourced from reference TRBV11-3 and TRBJ1-2, is EAGVVQSPRYKIIEKKQPVAFWCNPISGHNTLYWYLQNLGQGPELLIRYENEEAVDDSQLPKDRFSAERLKGVDSTLKIQPAELGDSAVYLCASSPTDRELYGYTFGSGTRLTVV.

The chain links TRBV4-1 to TRBJ1-5, with 7 bases identical to TRBD1. The junction had 14 bases not matched to a gene; V was cut back by 4 bases and J by 5 bases. CDR3 length equals 17 residues. The germline gives CDR1 MGHRA, CDR2 YSYEKL. CDR3 in DNA: TGCGCCAGCAGCCCCGATAAGACAGGGACGACTGATCAGCCCCAGCATTTT. Translating gives CASSPDKTGTTDQPQHF.

The rearrangement uses TRBV7-2 and TRBJ2-7; D is unclear. V gave up 1 base and J gave up 2 bases, with 9 bases separating them. Germline CDR1 reads SGHTA; CDR2 reads FQGNSA. The CDR3 is made up of 14 amino acids. The CDR3 region has the DNA TGTGCCAGCAGCTTAGGAGCCAAAACCTACGAGCAGTACTTC. This codes for CASSLGAKTYEQYF.

The count of this clone is one. The genes are TRBV11-3 and TRBJ2-3, with D tentatively TRBD2 (5 bases). Germline V CDR1 and CDR2: SGHNT, YENEEA. The CDR3 extends over 13 amino acids. V lost 1 base and J lost 4, with 6 bases in between. The DNA of the CDR3 is TGTGCCAGCAGCTTAGGGAGGCCAGATACGCAGTATTTT. Translating it yields CASSLGRPDTQYF.

V usage is TRBV6-6 and J usage is TRBJ2-7, with D tentatively TRBD1 (6 bases). The CDR3 consists of 15 residues. Germline lookup yields CDR1 MNHNY and CDR2 SVGAGI (reference sequence). V was pared by 2 bases and J by 5 bases, with 16 bases between. The CDR3 loop is CASSYGGPGEHEQYF. The CDR3 nucleotides are TGTGCCAGCAGTTACGGCGGTCCAGGGGAACACGAGCAGTACTTC.

The V and J genes are TRBV9 and TRBJ2-2, with TRBD1 as a possible D gene (5 bases). The CDR3 length is 14 residues. Germline-derived CDR1 and CDR2 are SGDLS and YYNGEE. Trimming removed 3 bases at V and 0 bases at J, with 6 bases between. The CDR3 DNA is TGTGCCAGCAGCGAGACAGCGAACACCGGGGAGCTGTTTTTT. Amino acid sequence: CASSETANTGELFF.

The chain links TRBV7-9 to TRBJ1-1; 7 bases agree with TRBD1. Trimming removed 4 bases from V and 2 bases from J; junction bases left unmatched: 1. CDR3 size: 13 residues. Germline V gene lookup returns CDR1 SEHNR and CDR2 FQNEAQ (reference sequence). CDR3 nucleotides: TGTGCCAGCAGCTGGACAGGAAACACTGAAGCTTTCTTT. Amino acids: CASSWTGNTEAFF. Using reference TRBV7-9 and TRBJ1-1 for the parts outside the CDR3, the full variable domain is DTGVSQNPRHKITKRGQNVTFRCDPISEHNRLYWYRQTLGQGPEFLTYFQNEAQLEKSRLLSDRFSAERPKGSFSTLEIQRTEQGDSAMYLCASSWTGNTEAFFGQGTRLTVV.

V is TRBV15 and J is TRBJ2-3; the D is unclear. CDR1 is LNHNV, CDR2 YYDKDF, per germline (reference sequence). V dropped 2 bases and J dropped 2 bases, with 14 bases sitting between them. The CDR3 covers 16 residues. The CDR3 loop is CATSRLDTYITDTQYF. Written as DNA, the CDR3 is TGTGCCACCAGCAGACTCGACACGTACATCACAGATACGCAGTATTTT.

V usage is TRBV7-2 and J usage is TRBJ2-1, with D perhaps TRBD1 (7 bases). The CDR3 sequence is 15 residues long. Germline CDR1 reads SGHTA; CDR2 reads FQGNSA. Trimming took off 0 bases at V and 7 bases at J, with 13 bases between the two ends. Here the CDR3 DNA reads TGTGCCAGCAGCTTAGCGTTCAGGGGGAGGAATGAGCAGTTCTTC. Protein product: CASSLAFRGRNEQFF. The whole variable domain, remainder taken from reference TRBV7-2 and TRBJ2-1, is GAGVSQSPSNKVTEKGKDVELRCDPISGHTALYWYRQSLGQGLEFLIYFQGNSAPDKSGLPSDRFSAERTGGSVSTLTIQRTQQEDSAVYLCASSLAFRGRNEQFFGPGTRLTVL.

The genes are TRBV6-1 and TRBJ2-7; the match to TRBD1 covers 8 bases. The CDR3 is 14 residues long. J gave up 2 bases and V 4 bases, and 4 bases lay outside the gene matches. CDR1 MNHNS and CDR2 SASEGT come from the germline V gene. CDR3 in amino acids: CASSGRTGTYEQYF. The CDR3 coding sequence is TGTGCCAGCAGTGGTCGGACAGGGACCTACGAGCAGTACTTC.